These T cell receptor beta chains were read from a single sample in a study of esophageal squamous cell carcinoma under preoperative chemotherapy. TCRdb independently ran MiXCR on the PCR reads; one entry per CDR3 protein. The table includes roughly 15,000 distinct CDR3 sequences, around three fifths detected once. The sample was taken from a patient given preoperative chemotherapy. The receptor source for this set is a human donor with esophageal squamous cell carcinoma. The donor label of this sample is uncertain. CDR3s include the opening cysteine and the closing phenylalanine or tryptophan. A D gene is named only where the DNA matches it firmly. Some rows mark clone size as missing; the rest say once, few, many or name a class of expanded clone.

TRBV27	TRBJ2-1	TRBD1	NA	TGTGCCAGCAGATCCCCGGGACAGGGGGTTTACGAGCAGTTCTTC	CASRSPGQGVYEQFF
TRBV7-2	TRBJ2-7	NA	many	TGTGCCAGCAGCTTATCTAGGGGTCATGTCGAGCAGTACTTC	CASSLSRGHVEQYF
TRBV27	TRBJ2-1	TRBD2	medium-sized	TGTGCCAGCAGTGCGGGAGGAACCTACAATGAGCAGTTCTTC	CASSAGGTYNEQFF
TRBV6-1	TRBJ2-3	NA	NA	TGTGCCAGCAGTGCCCAGGGGCGGCTCCCCACAGATACGCAGTATTTT	CASSAQGRLPTDTQYF
TRBV7-2	TRBJ2-4	TRBD2	NA	TGTGCCAGCAGCGCACGGGGGGGGTGGAGCACAAACACTCAGTACTTC	CASSARGGWSTNTQYF
TRBV12-5	TRBJ2-3	NA	NA	TGTGCTAGTGCCCAAGGGGGGGCAACAGATACGCAGTATTTT	CASAQGGATDTQYF
TRBV7-7	TRBJ2-5	NA	NA	TGTGCTAGCAGCTTAGGTGCAGGGACCCAAGAGACCCAGTACTTC	CASSLGAGTQETQYF
TRBV7-2	TRBJ2-1	NA	few	TGTGCCAGCAGCTTGGACAACTACAATGAGCAGTTCTTC	CASSLDNYNEQFF
TRBV10-3	TRBJ2-4	TRBD2	NA	TGTGGCGTCGCGGGGGGGTGGGCCAAAAACATTCAGTATTTC	CGVAGGWAKNIQYF
TRBV6-1	TRBJ2-3	TRBD2	medium-sized	TGTGCCTGTTCAGGGCGGGGGGGGACCACAGATACGCAGTATTTT	CACSGRGGTTDTQYF
TRBV6-1	TRBJ2-5	TRBD2	many	TGTGCCAGCAAGGAACTAGCGGGAGAAACTGGGGCCCAGTACTTC	CASKELAGETGAQYF
TRBV6-1	TRBJ2-1	TRBD2	NA	TGTGCCAGCAGTCTTCTTTCTCTAGCGGGAGTTATTTTCTACGAGCAGTTCTTC	CASSLLSLAGVIFYEQFF
TRBV27	TRBJ2-1	NA	medium-sized	TGTGCCAGCGGACCCTCGAGGAGTGAGCAGTTCTTC	CASGPSRSEQFF
TRBV7-2	TRBJ2-4	NA	NA	TGTGCCAGCAGCTTAGTTGCAGGAAAAAACACGCAGTATTTC	CASSLVAGKNTQYF
TRBV7-2	TRBJ2-1	TRBD2	many	TGTGCCAGCAGAAGCGCCGGGACTAGTTTTGAGCAGTTCTTC	CASRSAGTSFEQFF
TRBV12-3/TRBV12-4	TRBJ2-1	NA	NA	TGTGCCAGCAGTAGGGGGTTAAGGTCCAGCTCCTACAATGAGCAGTTCTTC	CASSRGLRSSSYNEQFF
TRBV6-1	TRBJ2-1	NA	NA	TGTGCCAGCAGTGGCGGGACACGGGAGACCCAGTTCTTC	CASSGGTRETQFF
TRBV6-1	TRBJ2-7	TRBD2	few	TGTGCCAGCAGTCCCCGGACTAGTGGCTACGAGCAGTACTTC	CASSPRTSGYEQYF
TRBV6-1	TRBJ2-5	TRBD2	NA	TGTGCCAGCAGTGTAGCGGGGGGGGACCAAGATACCCAGTACTTC	CASSVAGGDQDTQYF
TRBV6-1	TRBJ2-5	NA	NA	TGTGGCAGCGGCGTCGGGGACCAAGAGACCCAGTATTTC	CGSGVGDQETQYF
TRBV6-2/TRBV6-3	TRBJ2-1	NA	NA	TGTGCCAGCAGTTATTCGCGTCCCCCCCATGAGCAGTTCTTC	CASSYSRPPHEQFF
TRBV5-1	TRBJ2-5	TRBD2	NA	TGCGCCAGGGGCTCGGGGGGGGGAAACCAAGATACCCAGTACTTC	CARGSGGGNQDTQYF
TRBV27	TRBJ1-1	NA	many	TGTGCCAGCAGTCCGGACCCGACGGACACTGAAGCTTTCTTT	CASSPDPTDTEAFF
TRBV6-1	TRBJ2-3	NA	NA	TGTGCCAGCAGTGAAGGCATACAGGGACCCCAAGAGACGCAGTATTTC	CASSEGIQGPQETQYF